This T cell receptor beta chain is from a study of CD8+CD57+ T cells in acquired aplastic anemia. Notes on this clonotype: The antigen remains unidentified.

The CDR3 extends over 13 amino acids. The germline CDR1 and CDR2 sequences are SGHTA and FQGTGA. Trimming cost V 6 bases and J 11 bases, with 17 bases left between them. Study findings and constraints: Both patients and controls carried the same twenty-nine CD8+ CDR3 sequences. Between the patient and control groups, CD8+ Simpson's diversity did not differ significantly.

Genomic DNA served as template for TCR beta VDJ and CDR3 profiling. A single record per CDR3 protein comes from TCRdb applying MiXCR to the reads. The data show about 270,000 distinct CDR3 sequences, around 82% seen once. The patients chosen for sequencing had shown expansion of CD8+CD57+ cells (detected by flow cytometry). Sequenced input: sorted CD4+, CD8+, or CD8+CD57+ T cells (not recorded which) from PBMCs. The receptor was isolated from a human donor with aplastic anemia. The chain uses TRBV7-3 and TRBJ1-3; D gene uncertain. CDR3 sequence reads: CASSLTASGPIYF. CDR3 sequence (DNA): TGTGCCAGCAGTTTGACGGCCAGCGGCCCCATATATTTT.